The 2 T cell receptor beta chains in this list originate from one sample, sequenced in a study of T-cell reconstitution after alpha-beta-depleted transplantation in children. Unique molecular identifiers were used to barcode this TCRbeta library. TCRdb itself ran the PCR reads through MiXCR, one entry per CDR3 protein. The table records some 240,000 distinct CDR3 sequences, about 12% of them present only once. The input for sequencing was PBMCs from the stem cell graft donor, taken from the stem cell graft. These receptors were obtained from a human donor who donated a stem cell graft to a child with acute lymphoblastic leukemia.

This clonotype was found many times. The chain carries TRBV5-1 and TRBJ2-5; D is perhaps TRBD1 (7 bases). The CDR3 is 14 amino acids. V lost 4 bases and J 5 bases, leaving 15 bases between the germline ends. Germline CDR1 SGHRS, CDR2 YFSETQ. CDR3 DNA sequence: TGCGCCAGCAGCGTATGGGACAGCGGGGAGACCCAGTACTTC. It codes for CASSVWDSGETQYF.

This clonotype was seen many times. This rearrangement joins TRBV28 to TRBJ2-3; D unclear. The CDR3 covers 17 residues. Trimming stripped 5 bases from V and 2 bases from J, with 20 bases between. Per the germline V gene, CDR1 is MDHEN and CDR2 is SYDVKM. CDR3 sequence reads: CASSPPDLQRDTDTQYF. In DNA, the CDR3 is TGTGCCAGCAGTCCCCCCGACCTGCAAAGGGACACAGATACGCAGTATTTT.